This T cell receptor (beta chain) comes out of a study of regulatory T cells in long-lasting Graves disease. Construction of the TCR beta libraries employed iRepertoire HTBI primers in conjunction with Arm-PCR of CDR3 regions. TCRdb fed the multiplex PCR reads into MiXCR, producing one record per CDR3 protein. The sample has about 220,000 distinct CDR3 sequences, approximately 18% seen once. CDR3 length: 14 amino acids. Germline assignment: CDR1 DFQATT and CDR2 SNEGSKA (reference sequence). The junction had 5 bases not matched to a gene; V was cut back by 1 base and J by 3 bases. The time point denotes: newly diagnosed GD, antithyroid drugs for less than 3 months. PBMCs provided the RNA from which the TCR library was made. This clonotype was counted ten times or more. This sample also belongs to another study, concerning T cells in Graves' hyperthyroidism and ophthalmopathy. From that paper: Ophthalmopathy, which appeared later, was predicted by the model a median roughly 6.4 months before onset.

The chain uses TRBV20-1 and TRBJ2-7; TRBD1 matches 8 bases. Here the sequenced sample was peripheral blood mononuclear cells (PBMCs), taken at new diagnosis, from a patient treated with antithyroid drugs. The sequence came from a young woman with Graves disease. CDR3 DNA: TGCAGTGCTAGAGGGGGACAGGATGTCTACGAGCAGTACTTC. Translated, it gives CSARGGQDVYEQYF.